This T cell receptor beta chain was captured in a study of T cells in Graves' hyperthyroidism and ophthalmopathy. Study-wide background: Initial diagnosis, before any treatment, was when peripheral blood was collected. Regarding the study as a whole: Blood shared most expanded thyroid clonotypes above 0.001.

Trimming took 3 bases from V and 7 from J, leaving 15 bases between them. The germline gives CDR1 MDHEN, CDR2 SYDVKM. CDR3 length: 15 amino acids. Of note for this clonotype: Its antigen is not known.

Amplification of TCR beta CDR3 regions was performed using RNA transcripts as template. A first-round RT-PCR of the TCR CDR3 used the HTBI primer set. One entry per CDR3 protein results from TCRdb running MiXCR on the multiplex PCR reads. The data show about 350,000 distinct CDR3 sequences, more than 11% seen once. Hyperthyroidism was newly diagnosed in patients aged 18 to 65 (duration under 2 months). Clinicians diagnosed patients from clinical symptoms, serum thyroxine and TRAb, thyroid ultrasound and orbital computed tomography. Sequencing was performed on blood. This TCR derives from a woman in her twenties or thirties with Graves' hyperthyroidism. V is TRBV28 and J is TRBJ1-4; D might be TRBD1 (5 bases). The CDR3 loop is CASSFLRGVGEKLFF. CDR3 sequence (DNA): TGTGCCAGCAGTTTCCTCCGGGGGGTCGGTGAAAAACTGTTTTTT.